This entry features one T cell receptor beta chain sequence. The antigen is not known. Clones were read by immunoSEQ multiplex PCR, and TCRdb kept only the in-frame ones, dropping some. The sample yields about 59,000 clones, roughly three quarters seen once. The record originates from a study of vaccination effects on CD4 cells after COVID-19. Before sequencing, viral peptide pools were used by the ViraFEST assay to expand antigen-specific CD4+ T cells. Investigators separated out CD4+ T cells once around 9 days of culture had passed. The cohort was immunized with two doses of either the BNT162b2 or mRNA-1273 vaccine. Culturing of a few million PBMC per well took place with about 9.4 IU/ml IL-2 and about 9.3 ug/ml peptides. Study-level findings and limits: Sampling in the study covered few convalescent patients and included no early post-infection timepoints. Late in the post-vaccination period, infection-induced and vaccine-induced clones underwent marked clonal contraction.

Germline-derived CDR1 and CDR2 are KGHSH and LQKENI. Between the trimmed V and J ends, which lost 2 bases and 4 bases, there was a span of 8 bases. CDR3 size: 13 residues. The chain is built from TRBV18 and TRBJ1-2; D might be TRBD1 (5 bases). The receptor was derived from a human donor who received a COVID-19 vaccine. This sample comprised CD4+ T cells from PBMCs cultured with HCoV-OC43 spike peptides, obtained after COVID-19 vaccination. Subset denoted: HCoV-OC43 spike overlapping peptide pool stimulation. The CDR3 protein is CASSPTGPYGYTF. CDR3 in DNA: TGTGCCAGCTCACCAACAGGACCCTATGGCTACACCTTC.